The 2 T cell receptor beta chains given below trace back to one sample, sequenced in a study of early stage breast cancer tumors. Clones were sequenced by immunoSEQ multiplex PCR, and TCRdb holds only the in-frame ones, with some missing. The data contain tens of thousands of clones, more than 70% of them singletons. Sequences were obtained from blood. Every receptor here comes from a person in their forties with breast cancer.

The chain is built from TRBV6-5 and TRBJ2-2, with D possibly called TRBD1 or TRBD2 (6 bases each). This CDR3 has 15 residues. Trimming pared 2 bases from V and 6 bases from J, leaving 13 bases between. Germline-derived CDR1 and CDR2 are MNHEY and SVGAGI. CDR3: CASSYKPRGAGELFF. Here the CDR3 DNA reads TGTGCCAGCAGTTACAAGCCTAGGGGGGCCGGGGAGCTGTTTTTT.

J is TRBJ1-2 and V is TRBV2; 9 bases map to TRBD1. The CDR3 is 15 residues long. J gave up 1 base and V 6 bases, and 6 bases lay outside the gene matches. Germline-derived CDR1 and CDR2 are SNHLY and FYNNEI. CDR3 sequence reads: CASREGTGLNYGYTF. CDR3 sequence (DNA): TGTGCCAGCAGAGAGGGGACAGGGCTTAACTATGGCTACACCTTC.